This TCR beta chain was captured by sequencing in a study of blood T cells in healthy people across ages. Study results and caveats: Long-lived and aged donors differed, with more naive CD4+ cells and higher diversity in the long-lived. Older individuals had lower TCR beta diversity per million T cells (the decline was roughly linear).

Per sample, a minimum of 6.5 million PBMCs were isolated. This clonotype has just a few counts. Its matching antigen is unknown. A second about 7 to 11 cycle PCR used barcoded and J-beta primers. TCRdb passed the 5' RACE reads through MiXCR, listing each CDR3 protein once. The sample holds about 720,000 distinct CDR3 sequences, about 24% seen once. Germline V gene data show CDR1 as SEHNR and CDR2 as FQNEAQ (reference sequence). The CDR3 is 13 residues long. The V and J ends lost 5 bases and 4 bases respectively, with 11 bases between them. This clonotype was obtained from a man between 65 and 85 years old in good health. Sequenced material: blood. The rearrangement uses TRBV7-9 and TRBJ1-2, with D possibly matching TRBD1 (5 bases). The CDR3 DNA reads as TGTGCCAGCAGCGCGACAGCCTCCTATGGCTACACCTTC. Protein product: CASSATASYGYTF.